Shown below are 29 T cell receptor beta chains from a single sample sequenced in a study of breast tumors, draining lymph nodes, adjacent tissues (dated by TCRdb to the mid-2010s). Lymph node samples came from the axillary draining lymph nodes of breast cancer patients. Libraries were built with multiplex PCR. Sequencing relied on an Illumina HiSeq 2000. Through fastp at Q25 and MiXCR, TCRdb rebuilt clones from the public reads, retaining in-frame beta chains. Every CDR3 protein is listed once, alongside the most common genes and DNA of its rows. This sample gives around 170,000 distinct CDR3 sequences in total; around a third of them show up just once. 3.5% to 4.5% of the sample belongs to the ten largest clones. The sample taken for sequencing was axillary lymph node tissue. These receptors were collected from a female donor with breast cancer. Some clones in this sample may be carry-over from other donors' samples.

The rearrangement joins TRBV5-5 to TRBJ2-2; the D call may be TRBD1 or TRBD2 (10 bases each). The germline V and J ends were trimmed by 4 bases and 11 bases, with 33 bases remaining between them. Germline values: CDR1 SGHKS, CDR2 YYEKEE (reference sequence). The CDR3 is made up of 19 amino acids. For the CDR3, the DNA is TGTGCCAGCAGCGGAACCGGGACAGGGGTAAGCGGGAGGGCCAGTGAGCTGTTTTTT. This gives the protein CASSGTGTGVSGRASELFF. The complete variable domain, with remaining parts taken from reference TRBV5-5 and TRBJ2-2, reads DAGVTQSPTHLIKTRGQQVTLRCSPISGHKSVSWYQQVLGQGPQFIFQYYEKEERGRGNFPDRFSARQFPNYSSELNVNALLLGDSALYLCASSGTGTGVSGRASELFFGEGSRLTVL.

This clonotype was detected many times. This chain joins TRBV5-1 and TRBJ2-7; D call uncertain. The germline V gene encodes CDR1 SGHRS and CDR2 YFSETQ. The V end was cut by 4 bases, the J end by 1 base, with 9 bases between. The CDR3 runs to 13 residues. DNA for the CDR3: TGCGCCAGCAGCGTGGACGGGTCCTACGAGCAGTACTTC. This encodes CASSVDGSYEQYF.

The sample holds many counts of this clonotype. Here the CDR3 DNA reads TGTGCCAGCGGACAGGCGGATACGCAGTATTTT. Translation: CASGQADTQYF. V usage is TRBV6-2 or TRBV6-3 and J usage is TRBJ2-3; 7 bases are shared with TRBD1. Trimming took 8 bases from V and 6 from J; bases not matched to a gene: 2. This CDR3 contains 11 residues. Per germline, CDR1 MNHEY and CDR2 SVGEGT.

This clonotype was seen ten or more times. This rearrangement joins TRBV20-1 to TRBJ2-1; unclear D gene. The V gene lost 3 bases and the J gene lost 8 bases, with 11 bases spanning the gap. The CDR3 is 12 residues long. Germline CDR1 DFQATT, CDR2 SNEGSKA (reference sequence). The CDR3 loop reads CSASLRIYEQFF. The CDR3 DNA follows: TGCAGTGCTAGTCTCAGGATTTATGAGCAGTTCTTC.

This clonotype came up many times. The chain combines TRBV30 with TRBJ2-3; D is unclear. CDR1 is GTSNPN and CDR2 is SVGIG in the germline V gene (reference sequence). With 2 bases removed from V and 6 bases from J, the gap between germline ends came to 6 bases. The CDR3 runs to 11 residues. CDR3 in amino acids: CAWSPLDTQYF. DNA for the CDR3: TGTGCCTGGAGTCCCTTGGATACGCAGTATTTT.

There are many counts of this clonotype. V and J are TRBV5-6 and TRBJ2-6; TRBD1 matches 8 bases. The CDR3 totals 17 residues. Germline loops: CDR1 SGHDT, CDR2 YYEEEE. V gave up 3 bases and J gave up 5 bases; unmatched junction bases: 10. The DNA for the CDR3 is TGTGCCAGCAGCTCGCGGGGACAGGTCGACCGGGCCAACGTCCTGACTTTC. This gives the protein CASSSRGQVDRANVLTF. Variable domain in full (rest from reference TRBV5-6 and TRBJ2-6): DAGVTQSPTHLIKTRGQQVTLRCSPKSGHDTVSWYQQALGQGPQFIFQYYEEEERQRGNFPDRFSGHQFPNYSSELNVNALLLGDSALYLCASSSRGQVDRANVLTFGAGSRLTVL.

A note on this clonotype: A read error may be the cause here, since a much bigger clone is one base away. This chain links TRBV12-3 or TRBV12-4 with TRBJ1-5; D uncertain. This CDR3 is 11 amino acids long. Deletions cut 5 bases from V and 6 bases from J, with 5 bases between. The CDR3 spells CASSTGQPQHF. CDR3 coding DNA: TGTGCCAGCAGTACCGGTCAGCCCCAGCATTTT.

The table lists this clonotype with many counts. The J gene is TRBJ2-7, the V gene TRBV9; the match to TRBD2 covers 7 bases. CDR1 is SGDLS and CDR2 is YYNGEE in the germline V gene. V shed 0 bases, J shed 7 bases, and the junction held 10 bases outside the gene matches. This CDR3 spans 15 amino acids. CDR3 DNA sequence: TGTGCCAGCAGCGTAGAGGGCGGGAGTTCGCGGGAGCAGTACTTC. Protein product: CASSVEGGSSREQYF.

V is TRBV6-5 and J is TRBJ1-5, with 9 bases matching TRBD1. J was trimmed by 4 bases and V by 6 bases; bases with no gene match: 7. The CDR3 length is 15 residues. CDR1 is MNHEY, CDR2 SVGAGI, per germline. CDR3 in amino acids: CASSLSTGGNQPQHF. CDR3 nucleotide sequence: TGTGCCAGCAGCCTATCGACAGGGGGAAATCAGCCCCAGCATTTT.

The chain uses TRBV4-1 and TRBJ2-7; 9 bases are a match to TRBD2. The V segment lost 7 bases and the J segment 4 bases; nucleotides outside the gene matches: 8. The CDR3 runs to 14 residues. CDR1 and CDR2 (germline): MGHRA, YSYEKL. This CDR3 reads CASMAGGAAYEQYF. The CDR3 nucleotides read TGCGCCAGCATGGCGGGAGGGGCGGCATACGAGCAGTACTTC.

Only a few counts were recorded for this clonotype. The rearrangement links TRBV19 to TRBJ1-5, with D maybe TRBD1 (5 bases). V lost 7 bases, J lost 0 bases, and 19 bases lay in between. Germline loops: CDR1 LNHDA, CDR2 SQIVND (reference sequence). The CDR3 spans 17 residues. CDR3 loop: CASTSRGGDGSNQPQHF. CDR3 in DNA: TGTGCCAGTACTAGCCGCGGGGGGGATGGTAGCAATCAGCCCCAGCATTTT.

This clonotype was recorded at least ten times. The J gene is TRBJ2-3, the V gene TRBV4-1; D gene unclear. Trimming pared 3 bases from V and 2 bases from J, leaving 12 bases between. Germline V lookup: CDR1 MGHRA, CDR2 YSYEKL. This CDR3 comprises 15 residues. CDR3 region: CASSQEGRITDTQYF. The CDR3 DNA sequence: TGCGCCAGCAGCCAGGAAGGTAGAATCACAGATACGCAGTATTTT.

This sequence joins TRBV19 and TRBJ1-6, with D perhaps TRBD1 (6 bases). Germline V CDR1 and CDR2: LNHDA, SQIVND (reference sequence). With 3 bases removed from V and 10 bases from J, the gap between germline ends came to 16 bases. The CDR3 sequence is 15 residues long. The CDR3, as DNA: TGTGCCAGTAGTATTGCGGGGGGGGCAGGATCACCCCTCCACTTT. Protein sequence: CASSIAGGAGSPLHF.

This clonotype was counted at least ten times. The genes are TRBV27 and TRBJ2-6; unclear D gene. V lost 6 bases, J lost 3 bases, and 6 bases lay in between. Germline CDR1 and CDR2: MNHEY and SMNVEV (reference sequence). The CDR3 has 13 residues. The CDR3 reads CASRASGANVLTF. The CDR3 DNA reads as TGTGCCAGCAGAGCAAGTGGGGCCAACGTCCTGACTTTC.

This clonotype was seen only once. The chain is built from TRBV5-1 and TRBJ1-1; no clear D gene. V was clipped by 0 bases and J by 7 bases, with 13 bases between them. The CDR3 runs to 14 residues. Germline V lookup: CDR1 SGHRS, CDR2 YFSETQ. Here the CDR3 DNA reads TGCGCCAGCAGCTTGGACCTTCTTGGTCTTGAAGCTTTCTTT. Encoded protein: CASSLDLLGLEAFF.

This clonotype was observed a single time. The chain has TRBV9 and TRBJ1-2; 7 bases are shared with TRBD1. V shed 1 base, J shed 3 bases, and the junction held 3 bases outside the gene matches. The CDR3 has 14 residues. Germline V gene lookup returns CDR1 SGDLS and CDR2 YYNGEE. The chain's CDR3 is CASSVQGEYYGYTF. CDR3 in DNA: TGTGCCAGCAGCGTACAGGGGGAGTACTATGGCTACACCTTC.

This clonotype was counted only a few times. V gene TRBV6-2 or TRBV6-3 combines with J gene TRBJ1-5; D ambiguous. Germline CDR1 MNHEY, CDR2 SVGEGT. CDR3 length equals 15 residues. V lost 5 bases and J lost 5, with 16 bases in between. The DNA for the CDR3 is TGTGCCAGCAGTGGCCCGGGATTTACTTATCAGCCCCAGCATTTT. Translation gives CASSGPGFTYQPQHF.

About this clonotype: A read error may be the cause here, since a much bigger clone is one base away. Likely a read error: the CDR3 ends without its conserved phenylalanine or tryptophan. The V call is TRBV18, the J call TRBJ2-2; the D is unclear. The V and J ends lost 4 bases and 0 bases respectively, with 3 bases between them. This CDR3 is 13 amino acids long. Germline V gene data show CDR1 as KGHSH and CDR2 as LQKENI. The CDR3 loop is CASSQPNTGELFL. In DNA form, the CDR3 reads TGTGCCAGCTCACAGCCGAACACCGGGGAGCTGTTTTTG.

About this clonotype: Mismatch with germline at one junction end may stem from a read error. The V and J genes are TRBV10-2 and TRBJ1-2; D gene unclear. Germline CDR1 and CDR2: WSHSY and SAAADI. CDR3 size: 15 residues. CDR3 in DNA: TGCGCCAACAGTGAGTCTTGGAGCCTAAACTATGGCTACGCCTTC. Residues: CANSESWSLNYGYAF.

This clonotype was counted many times. V is TRBV6-5 and J is TRBJ2-2; D may be TRBD1 (5 bases). The CDR3 length is 16 residues. V lost 7 bases, J lost 0 bases, and 15 bases lay in between. Germline assignment: CDR1 MNHEY and CDR2 SVGAGI. The CDR3 loop is CASTVRAFSNTGELFF. Here the CDR3 DNA reads TGTGCCAGCACCGTCAGGGCCTTTTCGAACACCGGGGAGCTGTTTTTT.

This chain connects TRBV9 to TRBJ2-2; 14 positions agree with TRBD2. The germline V gene has CDR1 SGDLS and CDR2 YYNGEE. The junction had 9 bases not matched to a gene; V was cut back by 3 bases and J by 2 bases. This CDR3 comprises 19 residues. The DNA of the CDR3 is TGTGCCAGCAGCGCCGGGAGGACTAGCGGGAGGTTCAACACCGGGGAGCTGTTTTTT. The encoded protein is CASSAGRTSGRFNTGELFF.

This clonotype was seen repeatedly, ten times or more. With a much larger clone just one base away, this may be a read error. The chain joins TRBV6-4 to TRBJ2-1; D uncertain. CDR1 MRHNA and CDR2 SNTAGT come from the germline V gene. This CDR3 region has 13 residues. CDR3 nucleotides: TGTGCCAGCAGTCACTCGACAAACAATGAGCAGTTCTTC. As protein: CASSHSTNNEQFF.

This clonotype was counted many times. CDR3 in amino acids: CASSQRTGGSSYNSPLHF. The CDR3 coding sequence is TGTGCCAGCAGCCAACGGACAGGGGGTAGCTCCTATAATTCACCCCTCCACTTT. V is TRBV5-5 and J is TRBJ1-6; 10 positions agree with TRBD1. CDR1 is SGHKS, CDR2 YYEKEE, per germline (reference sequence). With 4 bases clipped from V and 0 bases from J, the junction kept 7 bases outside the gene matches. This CDR3 region has 18 residues.

At least ten counts were recorded for this clonotype. The rearrangement links TRBV7-9 to TRBJ2-3; D is possibly TRBD2 (5 bases). Germline-derived CDR1 and CDR2 are SEHNR and FQNEAQ (reference sequence). The CDR3 is 16 residues long. Trimming took off 1 base at V and 2 bases at J, with 13 bases between the two ends. The CDR3 loop is CASSLGSGSNTDTQYF. CDR3 nucleotides: TGTGCCAGCAGCTTAGGAAGCGGCTCGAACACAGATACGCAGTATTTT.

The chain joins TRBV5-6 to TRBJ2-2, with D possibly being TRBD2 (6 bases). This CDR3 comprises 15 residues. Deletions cut 4 bases from V and 3 bases from J, with 13 bases between. Germline V gene data show CDR1 as SGHDT and CDR2 as YYEEEE. The CDR3 coding sequence is TGTGCCAGCAGCATCGGACGGGAGTACACCGGGGAGCTGTTTTTT. Translating gives CASSIGREYTGELFF.

This clonotype was recorded many times. The chain employs TRBV7-6 and TRBJ1-4; D remains ambiguous. The V gene's germline CDR1 is SGHVS and CDR2 FNYEAQ. CDR3 length: 13 residues. The V end was cut by 11 bases, the J end by 7 bases, with 17 bases between. CDR3 bases: TGTGCCGGCCCGTCCGACACAATTGAAAAACTGTTTTTT. Encoded protein: CAGPSDTIEKLFF.

This clonotype was recorded many times. This chain uses TRBV5-1 with TRBJ2-3; D is unclear. V dropped 0 bases and J dropped 1 base, with 3 bases sitting between them. CDR3 size: 13 residues. Germline V gene data show CDR1 as SGHRS and CDR2 as YFSETQ. The CDR3, as DNA: TGCGCCAGCAGCTTGGTTGGCACAGATACGCAGTATTTT. Translation: CASSLVGTDTQYF.

This clonotype was counted only a few times. The rearrangement uses TRBV4-1 and TRBJ2-4; either TRBD1 or TRBD2 may supply D (5 bases each). V dropped 1 base and J dropped 8 bases, with 15 bases sitting between them. Germline V lookup: CDR1 MGHRA, CDR2 YSYEKL. This CDR3 comprises 15 residues. The CDR3 nucleotides read TGCGCCAGCAGCCAAGGTCCCGGCCGGGGACACATTCAGTACTTC. It yields the protein CASSQGPGRGHIQYF.

As regards this clonotype: Its ends do not fully match the called genes, so a read error is possible. The chain joins TRBV7-3 to TRBJ2-5; TRBD2 matches 11 bases. This CDR3 region has 15 residues. Germline V CDR1 and CDR2: SGHTA, FQGTGA. CDR3 sequence (DNA): TGTGCCAGTAGCCAAGGGACTAGCGGCCAAGAGACCCAGCACTTC. This gives the protein CASSQGTSGQETQHF.